This T cell receptor (beta chain) comes out of a study of cytomegalovirus exposure and HLA in healthy donors (dated by TCRdb to the late 2010s). For context, the study as a whole: According to an earlier analysis of several hundred of the donors, about 179 million T cells yielded 120 million or so unique TCR beta sequences and about 280 Gb of sequence data. Because of strong linkage in the cohort, roughly five DR-DQ haplotypes were treated as single units for association and clustering. Both class I and class II loci were covered by HLA typing, at four-digit resolution. A later analysis re-analyzed previously published TCR beta repertoires from hundreds of donors and added high-resolution HLA genotyping to study TCR occurrence patterns. To predict cytomegalovirus infection status, the study combined high-throughput TCR immunosequencing, statistical association of individual TCRs with disease status, and machine learning. The T cell repertoires of under 750 subjects were profiled by immunosequencing and related to cytomegalovirus serostatus. The later analysis used no new phenotypic data to find candidate immune exposures, relying instead on TCR beta sequences and their occurrence across donors. Of the 350 to 450 genotyped donors, roughly 80% fell in the genetic ancestry cluster associated with self-reported Caucasian donors. Donor age, sex, ethnicity and CMV serostatus were compiled together with the repertoire data. Typing coverage varied by locus: roughly 620-640 donors for A, B, C, DRB1 and DQB1; 522 for DQA1; about 600 for DPA1; more than 450 for DPB1. Along with the roughly 670-subject first cohort, a separate validation cohort of around 110 different subjects was used. About 300 gigabases of sequencing data and some 85 million unique TCR sequences were included in an early release covering roughly 600 HLA-typed donors. An earlier analysis of approximately 580 of the donors used high-throughput TCR beta sequencing to judge whether each TCR beta V gene segment behaved as functional or pseudogenic. On average, roughly 200,000 unique TCR beta nucleotide sequences were sequenced per donor among some 420 genotyped donors of the cohort, with approximately 18% of those sequences being non-productive. In a later genetic analysis, genome-wide SNP genotypes for about 55% of the roughly 700 donors were used, and that subset was treated as a discovery cohort. The study was designed to test whether signatures of past pathogen exposure could be identified by cataloging public T cell receptors. All discovery cohort repertoires had been generated on a single sequencing platform. The research as a whole found: The presence/absence analyses assumed that sequencing depth was roughly uniform across donors, and that assumption may not be true. Most TCR sequences were observed very rarely across donors, whereas some public TCRs were present in many individuals. In a later analysis, several top co-occurrence clusters were reported to appear linked to parvovirus B19, influenza, CMV and Epstein-Barr virus. In a later analysis, the rate of TCR association differed among HLA loci, with DRB1 alleles having the most associated TCRs and HLA-C alleles having the fewest. A further reported finding was that TCR beta sequences accurately predicted the HLA-A and HLA-B alleles for most subjects in the first cohort. In vitro tests confirmed that a few of the cytomegalovirus-associated TCR beta chains recognize cytomegalovirus antigens. In an earlier analysis of about 600 of the donors, most TCR beta V segments appeared in productive rearrangements about 90% or about 30% of the time, broadly matching IMGT annotations. A later analysis found that most CMV-associated TCR beta chains appeared HLA-restricted, with HLA associations seemingly driven largely by CMV exposure. When HLA alleles, especially DR and DQ, strongly co-occurred, attributing TCR associations to individual alleles was difficult. In a later genetic analysis, fewer N-insertions in productive TCRs were reported among donors in an Asian-associated ancestry cluster than the roughly 700-donor mean. A later genetic analysis associated a missense DCLRE1C variant with V-gene and J-gene trimming of TCR beta chains, and an independent cohort replicated the association. In a later analysis, HLA-associated TCR beta chains showed more clonal expansion and lower generation probabilities than non-associated chains that were equally common. The classifier was reported to diagnose cytomegalovirus status with high specificity and sensitivity in both the original cohort and the validation cohort. Correlated functional status among segregating V segments might be attributable to linkage disequilibrium, but an unknown experimental factor could not be ruled out. Immune exposure information for the cohort was limited to CMV serostatus. According to the authors, the approach could potentially be generalized to other disease states and immunological phenotypes. A total of 150 or so TCR beta chains were listed by the study as associated with cytomegalovirus. Specific HLA alleles were associated with 15,000 to 20,000 TCR beta sequences at a false discovery rate of 0.05 in a later analysis. A cluster of highly shared sequence variants was judged likely to represent a technical artifact of the sequencing pipeline. HLA typing was unavailable for some donors at each locus, so association tests used only the typed subset. This cohort had only TCR beta chains sequenced, and the lack of alpha or paired-chain data limited which features could be detected. Because counts were too low, roughly 18 rarely observed V segments, including chromosome 9 orphons, were left out of the earlier analysis of 500 to 750 of the donors.

The cohort comprised around 690 healthy bone marrow donors. At the time of sampling, all cohort members were nominally healthy, though unrecorded immune exposures were likely present. The donor tested CMV seronegative and was one of the 352 seronegative cohort members. A peripheral blood sample was collected from each donor, and TCR beta sequencing was performed on peripheral blood mononuclear cells. The Qiagen DNeasy Blood Extraction Kit was used to extract genomic DNA from the blood cell samples. Library preparation employed the immunoSEQ multiplex PCR assay. The multiplex PCR relied on a mix of 60 forward primers for TCR Vbeta segments and 13 reverse primers for TCR Jbeta segments. The CDR3 region of rearranged TCR beta genes was amplified from genomic DNA with a multiplex PCR assay. Amplified TCR beta libraries were sequenced as 87-base-pair reads on the Illumina HiSeq System. Per the authors' processing: A later analysis tallied some 79 million unique TCR beta chains across the 700 or so repertoires, and around 10 million of those chains were shared by two or more donors. Raw reads were error-corrected and collapsed into unique sequences with a nearest-neighbor algorithm that merged closely related sequences to remove PCR and sequencing errors. To assign V, D and J gene segments, CDR3 sequences were aligned to IMGT reference sequences. For a sequence to be retained, a match of at least six nucleotides was required to both a V gene segment and a J gene segment. Rearrangements were classified as productive when the CDR3 lacked stop codons and remained in frame with V and J, and all other rearrangements were classified as non-productive. Following IMGT convention, CDR3 was defined as the stretch from the second conserved V-encoded cysteine up to the conserved J-encoded phenylalanine. The earlier analysis of some 550 of the donors excluded any sequence lacking an unambiguous match to a single V gene segment. In an earlier analysis of about 590 of the donors, a V segment was called functional when productive rearrangements were above 56.7%, and segregating when the standard deviation between donors exceeded 5%. A statistical classification framework was built to diagnose cytomegalovirus status from the catalog of TCR beta chain sequences. A later analysis assigned V and J genes by comparing TCR nucleotide sequences with IMGT/GENE-DB human TR gene sequences. In a later analysis, CDR3 sequences and most-parsimonious VDJ recombination scenarios were assigned using the TCRdist pipeline. In a later analysis, every TCR beta chain was defined by the combination of its CDR3 amino acid sequence and its V-gene family, and reads without a unique V-gene family were dropped. A later analysis removed 592 highly shared, low-generation-probability nucleotide sequences to deal with suspected cross-contamination and a sequencing artifact. In a later analysis, a clonal expansion index for each public chain was calculated from normalized within-repertoire ranks of inferred template counts. Generation probabilities in a later analysis came from a VDJ recombination model fitted to out-of-frame rearrangements, and those results were checked against IGoR. In a later analysis, TCR-TCR, TCR-HLA and TCR-CMV co-occurrence was scored with hypergeometric tests, and a repertoire-size bias correction was applied to TCR pairs. A later analysis estimated false discovery rates by permuting HLA or CMV assignments 20 times. In a later analysis, co-occurring TCRs were grouped with DBSCAN, and TCRdist sequence similarity was added when clustering was performed within HLA-allele-positive subsets. Co-occurrence clustering excluded repertoires with fewer than 30,000 or more than 120,000 public chains, plus five with anomalous nucleotide sharing. TCRdb took over this immuneACCESS table, retaining in-frame rearrangements with V and J assigned. Such tables are incomplete; in checked studies, under half of the missing clones stem from an unresolved V gene, and the remainder is unexplained. D and trimming were read from the DNA, whereas the V and J calls and clone size are those reported in that table. This sample lists some 90,000 clones; almost 80% were detected once. The top ten clonotypes cover approximately 5.7% of the sample.

In regard to this clone: The target of this receptor is not known. Per-base qualities were not stored, and no clone one base away is much larger.

The sequenced sample was PBMCs. The receptor comes from a female donor in good health and CMV-seronegative.

The sequence in DNA is TGTGCCAGCAGGAAGACAGGGACCGATGAGCAGTTCTTC. It translates as CASRKTGTDEQFF. Recombination joined TRBV28 with TRBJ2-1, with 7 middle bases fitting TRBD1. The germline V gene yields MDHEN for CDR1 and SYDVKM for CDR2. V and J are trimmed by 6 bases and 8 bases, and the gene matches miss 7 bases of the junction. Including the terminal cysteine and phenylalanine, the CDR3 comprises 13 residues. CDR3 DNA is the only sequence kept; it has 39 bases, read in frame from the first base. The full variable domain, with segments outside the CDR3 supplied by the reference TRBV28 and TRBJ2-1 proteins, appears as DVKVTQSSRYLVKRTGEKVFLECVQDMDHENMFWYRQDPGLGLRLIYFSYDVKMKEKGDIPEGYSVSREKKERFSLILESASTNQTSMYLCASRKTGTDEQFFGPGTRLTVL.